A selection of T cell receptor beta chains follows, all from one sample in a study of blood T cell repertoires in COVID-19. Measured with immunoSEQ multiplex PCR; TCRdb has only the in-frame clones, and not every one. The sample has roughly 100,000 clones; approximately 89% are singletons. The specimen sequenced was peripheral blood. Receptors originate from a woman older than 75 in a cohort sampled during active COVID-19. Each CDR3 is given with its conserved first and last residue. A D gene is named only where the DNA matches it firmly. The size of a clone is reported for some rows only, either as once, few or many, or as a class for expanded clones.

J,D,size,length,V,CDR3,DNA
TRBJ2-5,TRBD2,NA,15,TRBV10-3,CAISDGGSRGETQYF,TGTGCCATCAGTGACGGCGGGAGTCGGGGTGAGACCCAGTACTTC
TRBJ2-1,NA,NA,16,TRBV10-1,CASSESPSVSSNEQFF,TGCGCCAGCAGTGAGTCCCCGAGTGTGAGTTCCAATGAGCAGTTCTTC
TRBJ2-7,TRBD1,NA,13,TRBV7-9,CASSMDRGGEQYF,TGTGCCAGCAGCATGGACAGGGGCGGCGAGCAGTACTTC
TRBJ1-3,NA,NA,15,TRBV5-1,CASSLALGGGNTIYF,TGCGCCAGCAGCTTGGCCTTGGGAGGTGGAAACACCATATATTTT
TRBJ2-2,NA,NA,15,TRBV6-9,CASSQTPVTTGELFF,TGTGCCAGCAGCCAAACCCCGGTAACCACCGGGGAGCTGTTTTTT
TRBJ1-4,NA,NA,19,TRBV28,CASSSPHRPTGRGNEKLFF,TGTGCCAGCAGTTCACCCCACCGCCCGACAGGCCGAGGTAATGAAAAACTGTTTTTT
TRBJ2-1,TRBD2,NA,15,TRBV19,CASSSRASGHNEQFF,TGTGCCAGTAGTTCCAGGGCTAGCGGCCACAATGAGCAGTTCTTC
TRBJ2-7,TRBD2,NA,13,TRBV19,CASRSRELYEQYF,TGTGCCAGTAGATCGCGGGAGTTATACGAGCAGTACTTC
TRBJ1-5,NA,NA,15,TRBV2,CASSGEPFRNQPQHF,TGTGCCAGCTCCGGGGAACCGTTTCGCAATCAGCCCCAGCATTTT
TRBJ1-1,TRBD1,NA,14,TRBV10-3,CAIRIRTGDTEAFF,TGTGCCATCAGAATAAGGACAGGCGACACTGAAGCTTTCTTT
TRBJ2-1,NA,few,16,TRBV14,CASSQQGEDSYNEQFF,TGTGCCAGCAGCCAACAGGGTGAGGATTCCTACAATGAGCAGTTCTTC
TRBJ1-2,NA,NA,13,TRBV12-3/TRBV12-4,CASSLGRVGGYTF,TGTGCCAGCAGTTTGGGGAGGGTCGGAGGCTACACCTTC